These T cell receptor beta chains were read from a single sample in a study of naive and memory T cell subsets. TCRdb ran MiXCR on the 5' RACE reads and lists one entry per CDR3 protein. The sample shows tens of thousands of distinct CDR3 sequences, less than 10% of them seen only once. The origin of the receptors is a female donor in good health. Each CDR3 is given with its conserved first and last residue. The order of the fields is D gene, clone size, V gene, J gene, CDR3 DNA, CDR3 protein. The D gene is left open where the match is weak. Not all rows give a size; the values are once, few, many and, for expanded clones, a class.

D: TRBD2; size: many; V: TRBV5-1; J: TRBJ2-1; DNA: TGCGCCAGCAGCTCCGGGACTAGCGGACTGTTCTTC; CDR3: CASSSGTSGLFF
D: -; size: -; V: TRBV10-2; J: TRBJ2-1; DNA: TGCGCCAGCAGAGACCCGGGACAAGCGTCCTACAATGAGCAGTTCTTC; CDR3: CASRDPGQASYNEQFF
D: TRBD1; size: -; V: TRBV5-6; J: TRBJ1-6; DNA: TGTGCCAGCAGCTCGGACAGGATCGGCTCACCCCTCCACTTT; CDR3: CASSSDRIGSPLHF
D: TRBD1; size: many; V: TRBV27; J: TRBJ1-2; DNA: TGTGCCAGCAGTGAGGACAGGGGGCTATCGGGCTACACCTTC; CDR3: CASSEDRGLSGYTF
D: -; size: -; V: TRBV21-1; J: TRBJ2-1; DNA: TGTGCCAGCAGCAAAGAGAGGGGTGGAAATGAGCAGTTCTTC; CDR3: CASSKERGGNEQFF
D: -; size: many; V: TRBV5-1; J: TRBJ2-1; DNA: TGCGCCAGCAGCTTGGCCCCAGGTAACAATGAGCAGTTCTTC; CDR3: CASSLAPGNNEQFF
D: TRBD1; size: -; V: TRBV27; J: TRBJ1-2; DNA: TGTGCCAGCATCCGGACAGGAACCTATGGCTACACCTTC; CDR3: CASIRTGTYGYTF
D: -; size: -; V: TRBV7-6; J: TRBJ2-7; DNA: TGTGCCAGCAGCGAATTGGACAGTAACTACGAGCAGTACTTC; CDR3: CASSELDSNYEQYF
D: TRBD1; size: many; V: TRBV27; J: TRBJ1-1; DNA: TGTGCCAGCAGTTTTCTAGACAGGGAGGGCACTGAAGCTTTCTTT; CDR3: CASSFLDREGTEAFF
D: -; size: -; V: TRBV5-1; J: TRBJ1-1; DNA: TGCGCCAGCAGCTTGGATTTGGGGCTTAACACTGAAGCTTTCTTT; CDR3: CASSLDLGLNTEAFF
D: TRBD1; size: -; V: TRBV7-2; J: TRBJ1-5; DNA: TGTGCCAGCAGCTCAACAGGGGCCAGCAATCAGCCCCAGCATTTT; CDR3: CASSSTGASNQPQHF
D: -; size: many; V: TRBV29-1; J: TRBJ2-3; DNA: TGCAGCGTTGACCCTAGTAGTGCAGATACGCAGTATTTT; CDR3: CSVDPSSADTQYF
D: TRBD2; size: many; V: TRBV4-2; J: TRBJ2-7; DNA: TGTGCCAGCAGCCAAGATTATGTCGGGAGGGTCTCCTACGAGCAGTACTTC; CDR3: CASSQDYVGRVSYEQYF
D: -; size: once; V: TRBV7-9; J: TRBJ2-1; DNA: TGTGCCAGCAGCTTAGGGATTTGGAGAGAGCAGTTCTTC; CDR3: CASSLGIWREQFF
D: -; size: many; V: TRBV6-5; J: TRBJ1-4; DNA: TGTGCCAGCAGTCCCTGGGGCGGTAATGAAAAACTGTTTTTT; CDR3: CASSPWGGNEKLFF
D: -; size: few; V: TRBV6-4; J: TRBJ2-2; DNA: TGTGCCAGCAGTGAGGGAGACGGAATGAACACCGGGGAGCTGTTTTTT; CDR3: CASSEGDGMNTGELFF
D: -; size: many; V: TRBV7-2; J: TRBJ1-4; DNA: TGTGCCAGCAGCTTAGTTCTGTGGGAAAAACTGTTTTTT; CDR3: CASSLVLWEKLFF
D: -; size: -; V: TRBV11-2; J: TRBJ2-1; DNA: TGTGCCAGCAGATTACATGGGTGGCAGTTCTTC; CDR3: CASRLHGWQFF
D: -; size: many; V: TRBV13; J: TRBJ1-1; DNA: TGTGCCAGCAGCTTAAGGGGGAGCGTGAACACTGAAGCTTTCTTT; CDR3: CASSLRGSVNTEAFF
D: -; size: few; V: TRBV3-1; J: TRBJ2-1; DNA: TGTGCCAGCAGCCAAGATATGACTTTTTACAATGAGCAGTTCTTC; CDR3: CASSQDMTFYNEQFF
D: TRBD2; size: -; V: TRBV6-1; J: TRBJ2-1; DNA: TGTGCCAGCAGTACGGCGGGAGGGATTGATGAGCAGTTCTTC; CDR3: CASSTAGGIDEQFF
D: -; size: -; V: TRBV5-4; J: TRBJ2-6; DNA: TGTGCCAGCAGCCTCCGGGGGCCTGGGGCCAACGTCCTGACTTTC; CDR3: CASSLRGPGANVLTF
D: TRBD2; size: -; V: TRBV6-2/TRBV6-3; J: TRBJ2-1; DNA: TGTGCCAGCAGTGAGCCCGGGGGGACTAGCCGCTCCTACAATGAGCAGTTCTTC; CDR3: CASSEPGGTSRSYNEQFF
D: TRBD2; size: -; V: TRBV19; J: TRBJ2-2; DNA: TGTGCCAGCAGACTTCAACTAGCGGGAGTAAATACCGGGGAGCTGTTTTTT; CDR3: CASRLQLAGVNTGELFF
D: -; size: few; V: TRBV19; J: TRBJ1-1; DNA: TGTGCCAGTAGTAGCCCTTTTGGGGGCACTGAAGCTTTCTTT; CDR3: CASSSPFGGTEAFF
D: -; size: few; V: TRBV5-5; J: TRBJ2-7; DNA: TGTGCCAGCAGCTCACCCACCACTTCTCCCTACGAGCAGTACTTC; CDR3: CASSSPTTSPYEQYF
D: -; size: few; V: TRBV21-1; J: TRBJ1-2; DNA: TGTGCCAGCAGCCAACGGACAGGGGTGAACTATGGCTACACCTTC; CDR3: CASSQRTGVNYGYTF
D: TRBD1; size: many; V: TRBV20-1; J: TRBJ1-6; DNA: TGCAGTGCTAGAGATCCCGGACAGGGCTATAATTCACCCCTCCACTTT; CDR3: CSARDPGQGYNSPLHF
D: TRBD1; size: many; V: TRBV6-2/TRBV6-3; J: TRBJ1-4; DNA: TGTGCCAGCAGTGTTCCAGGGGGCGGGGATGAAAAACTGTTTTTT; CDR3: CASSVPGGGDEKLFF
D: TRBD2; size: few; V: TRBV18; J: TRBJ2-1; DNA: TGTGCCAGCTCACCACCGAACGGTATAGCGGGAGGACAGCAGTTCTTC; CDR3: CASSPPNGIAGGQQFF
D: TRBD2; size: few; V: TRBV30; J: TRBJ2-3; DNA: TGTGCCTGGAGTCCCTCGGGACTAGCGAAAGATACGCAGTATTTT; CDR3: CAWSPSGLAKDTQYF
D: -; size: few; V: TRBV12-3/TRBV12-4; J: TRBJ1-5; DNA: TGTGCCAGCACCGTTACCCCTTATCAGCCCCAGCATTTT; CDR3: CASTVTPYQPQHF
D: -; size: -; V: TRBV28; J: TRBJ1-1; DNA: TGTGCCAGCAGTTTATCGGGGCCTGAAGCTTTCTTT; CDR3: CASSLSGPEAFF
D: -; size: few; V: TRBV12-3/TRBV12-4; J: TRBJ2-7; DNA: TGTGCCAGCAGTTTGGGACTGACCTACGAGCAGTACTTC; CDR3: CASSLGLTYEQYF
D: TRBD1; size: -; V: TRBV3-1; J: TRBJ2-5; DNA: TGTGCCAGCAGTTCTGGACAGGGAGAGACCCAGTACTTC; CDR3: CASSSGQGETQYF
D: -; size: few; V: TRBV6-5; J: TRBJ1-4; DNA: TGTGCCAGCAGTCCTTTCCCCGCGGGTAATGAAAAACTGTTTTTT; CDR3: CASSPFPAGNEKLFF
D: TRBD1; size: -; V: TRBV18; J: TRBJ1-1; DNA: TGTGCCAGCTCACCACCGACTCCCGGGACAGCTAAAGCTTTCTTT; CDR3: CASSPPTPGTAKAFF
D: TRBD2; size: -; V: TRBV27; J: TRBJ2-1; DNA: TGTGCCAGCAGTTCCCGGAGCGGGGGACATTACAATGAGCAGTTCTTC; CDR3: CASSSRSGGHYNEQFF
D: TRBD1; size: few; V: TRBV2; J: TRBJ2-1; DNA: TGTGCCAGCAGTGCCGGACAGGGTTACAATGAGCAGTTCTTC; CDR3: CASSAGQGYNEQFF
D: -; size: few; V: TRBV30; J: TRBJ1-2; DNA: TGTGCCTGGAGCTTGGCTCTTTATGGCTACACCTTC; CDR3: CAWSLALYGYTF
D: TRBD1; size: few; V: TRBV6-6; J: TRBJ2-7; DNA: TGTGCCAGCAGTCCCCGGGACAGGGAAACCTACGAGCAGTACTTC; CDR3: CASSPRDRETYEQYF
D: TRBD2; size: -; V: TRBV4-1; J: TRBJ2-3; DNA: TGCGCCAGCAGCTTCAATCGAGCGGGAGCGACAGATACGCAGTATTTT; CDR3: CASSFNRAGATDTQYF
D: -; size: -; V: TRBV19; J: TRBJ1-2; DNA: TGTGCCAGTAGTCCGGGACCGATTAACTATGGCTACACCTTC; CDR3: CASSPGPINYGYTF
D: -; size: -; V: TRBV2; J: TRBJ1-2; DNA: TGTGCCAGTGTACAGGCCATCAGCTACACCTTC; CDR3: CASVQAISYTF
D: TRBD2; size: few; V: TRBV6-5; J: TRBJ2-7; DNA: TGTGCCAGCAGTTTAATGGCTAGCGGGAGTTACGAGCAGTACTTC; CDR3: CASSLMASGSYEQYF
D: -; size: few; V: TRBV5-1; J: TRBJ2-7; DNA: TGCGCCAGCAGCCGAGGGGTCAATTCCTACGAGCAGTACTTC; CDR3: CASSRGVNSYEQYF
D: TRBD1; size: few; V: TRBV28; J: TRBJ1-5; DNA: TGTGCCAGCATATCCCCCGGGACAGGGGTCGGGCAGCCCCAGCATTTT; CDR3: CASISPGTGVGQPQHF
D: -; size: many; V: TRBV28; J: TRBJ2-1; DNA: TGTGCCAGCAGTGGGCCGGGCAGGGGCACCTACAATGAGCAGTTCTTC; CDR3: CASSGPGRGTYNEQFF
D: TRBD2; size: few; V: TRBV28; J: TRBJ2-7; DNA: TGTGCCAGCAGTCGACTAGCGGGGTTCTACGAGCAGTACTTC; CDR3: CASSRLAGFYEQYF
D: -; size: many; V: TRBV20-1; J: TRBJ2-7; DNA: TGCAGTGCTAGAGAATTTCCGGGACAAACCTACGAGCAGTACTTC; CDR3: CSAREFPGQTYEQYF
D: TRBD1; size: -; V: TRBV29-1; J: TRBJ2-7; DNA: TGCAGCGTTCTGGGACAGGGGGTAACCTACGAGCAGTACTTC; CDR3: CSVLGQGVTYEQYF
D: TRBD2; size: -; V: TRBV5-8; J: TRBJ2-3; DNA: TGTGCCAGCAGCAAAGTTTGGACTAGCGGGGGCACAGATACGCAGTATTTT; CDR3: CASSKVWTSGGTDTQYF
D: -; size: many; V: TRBV5-1; J: TRBJ1-1; DNA: TGCGCCAGCAGCTTGTCCTTCACCACTGAAGCTTTCTTT; CDR3: CASSLSFTTEAFF
D: TRBD2; size: few; V: TRBV3-1; J: TRBJ2-2; DNA: TGTGCCAGCAGCCAAGTTCTAGCGGGAGGATTTGACACCGGGGAGCTGTTTTTT; CDR3: CASSQVLAGGFDTGELFF
D: TRBD2; size: many; V: TRBV29-1; J: TRBJ2-1; DNA: TGCAGCGTTGGGGAAGGTGCGGGGGGTCGCAACTCCTACAATGAGCAGTTCTTC; CDR3: CSVGEGAGGRNSYNEQFF